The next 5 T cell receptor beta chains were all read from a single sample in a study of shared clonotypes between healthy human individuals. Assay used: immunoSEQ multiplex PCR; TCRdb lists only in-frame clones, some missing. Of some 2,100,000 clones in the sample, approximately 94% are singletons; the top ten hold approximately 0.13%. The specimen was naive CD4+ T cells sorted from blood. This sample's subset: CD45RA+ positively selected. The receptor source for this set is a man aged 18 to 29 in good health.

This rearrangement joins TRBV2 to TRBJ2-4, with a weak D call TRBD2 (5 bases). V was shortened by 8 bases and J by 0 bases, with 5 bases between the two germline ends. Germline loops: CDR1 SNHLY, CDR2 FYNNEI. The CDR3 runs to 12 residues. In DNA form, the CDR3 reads TGTGCCAGCGGACTAGCCAAAAACATTCAGTACTTC. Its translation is CASGLAKNIQYF.

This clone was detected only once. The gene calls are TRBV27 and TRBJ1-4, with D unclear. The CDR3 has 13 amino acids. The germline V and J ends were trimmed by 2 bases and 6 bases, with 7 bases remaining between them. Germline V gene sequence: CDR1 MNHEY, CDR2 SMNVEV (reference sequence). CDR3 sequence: CASSLTGYEKLFF. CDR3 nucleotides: TGTGCCAGCAGTTTAACGGGGTATGAAAAACTGTTTTTT.

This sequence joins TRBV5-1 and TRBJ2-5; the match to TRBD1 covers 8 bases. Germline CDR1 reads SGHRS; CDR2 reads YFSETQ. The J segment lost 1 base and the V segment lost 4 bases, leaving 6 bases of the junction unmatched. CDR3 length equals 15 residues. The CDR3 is CASSARTGTQETQYF. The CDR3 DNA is TGCGCCAGCAGCGCCCGGACAGGGACCCAAGAGACCCAGTACTTC.

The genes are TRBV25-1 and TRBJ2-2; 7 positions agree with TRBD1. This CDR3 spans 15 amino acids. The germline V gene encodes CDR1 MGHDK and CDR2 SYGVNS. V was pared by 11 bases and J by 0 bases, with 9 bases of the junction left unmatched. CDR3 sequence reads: CAPLQGQSNTGELFF. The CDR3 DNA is TGTGCCCCCTTACAGGGACAGTCGAACACCGGGGAGCTGTTTTTT.

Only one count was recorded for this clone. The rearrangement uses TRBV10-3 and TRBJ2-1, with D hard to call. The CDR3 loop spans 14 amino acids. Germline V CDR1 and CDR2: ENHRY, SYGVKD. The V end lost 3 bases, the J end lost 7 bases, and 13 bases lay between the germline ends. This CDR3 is CAISDHSSRNEQFF. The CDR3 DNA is TGTGCCATCAGTGATCATTCTAGTCGGAATGAGCAGTTCTTC.